This TCR beta chain is from a study of PD-L1 blockade in urothelial cancer. Study-level information: A median of approximately 150,000 T cells was found in the blood samples.

Profiled with immunoSEQ multiplex PCR; TCRdb holds only in-frame clones, not every one. The data hold about 48,000 clones, with 75% to 90% observed a single time. Time point: peripheral blood 6 weeks after treatment start. The CDR3 contains 15 residues. Germline V lookup: CDR1 MNHEY, CDR2 SVGAGI. Trimming removed 6 bases at V and 6 bases at J, with 20 bases between. The gene calls are TRBV6-5 and TRBJ1-1; tentatively, D is TRBD1 (6 bases). Sample: PBMCs, taken around atezolizumab (anti-PD-L1) treatment. The receptor comes from a man aged 55 to 70 with urothelial cancer. Written as DNA, the CDR3 is TGTGCCAGCAGGAAGACTCAACAGGGAATCTCTGAAGCTTTCTTT. This codes for CASRKTQQGISEAFF.